This TCR beta chain was found in a study of monozygotic twins with inflammatory bowel disease. CDR1 and CDR2 (germline): SGHRS, YFSETQ. This CDR3 comprises 16 residues. Worth noting for this clonotype: The antigen remains unidentified.

Notes on the study in general: TCRbeta diversity (inverse Simpson) was lower in IBD patients than in healthy co-twins. Distinct T cell subtypes could not be told apart.

Template switching was used to attach UMIs, which incorporated a 6-nucleotide sample barcode. With approximately 16 and 10 cycles respectively, two nested PCRs were carried out on TCRalpha and TCRbeta cDNA. One entry per CDR3 protein, without DNA, is what TCRdb gives after re-calling the 5' RACE reads. This sample's table has a few hundred thousand distinct CDR3 sequences. V and J are TRBV5-1 and TRBJ2-2. The TCR was taken from a human donor with ulcerative colitis or Crohn's disease, or a healthy co-twin of an affected twin (not recorded which). The source material was blood. Here the CDR3 reads CASSLAQVGEAGELFF.